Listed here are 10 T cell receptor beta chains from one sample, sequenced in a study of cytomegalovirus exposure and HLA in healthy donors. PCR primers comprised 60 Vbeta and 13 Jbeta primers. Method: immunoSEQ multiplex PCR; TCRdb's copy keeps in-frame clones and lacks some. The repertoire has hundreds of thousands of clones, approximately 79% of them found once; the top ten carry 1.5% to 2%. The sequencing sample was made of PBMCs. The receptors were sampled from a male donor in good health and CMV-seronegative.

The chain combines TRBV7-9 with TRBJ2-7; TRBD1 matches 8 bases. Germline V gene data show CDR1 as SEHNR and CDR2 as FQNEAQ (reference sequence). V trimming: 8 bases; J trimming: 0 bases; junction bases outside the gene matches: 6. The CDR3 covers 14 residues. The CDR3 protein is CASVRDRSSYEQYF. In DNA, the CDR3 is TGTGCCAGCGTCCGGGACAGGAGCTCCTACGAGCAGTACTTC.

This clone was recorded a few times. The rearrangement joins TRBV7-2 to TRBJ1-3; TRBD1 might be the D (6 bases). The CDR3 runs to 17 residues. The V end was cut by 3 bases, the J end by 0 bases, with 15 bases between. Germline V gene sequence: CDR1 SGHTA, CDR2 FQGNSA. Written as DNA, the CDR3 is TGTGCCAGCAGCTTTAGGGACACGCCGAGCTCTGGAAACACCATATATTTT. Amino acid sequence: CASSFRDTPSSGNTIYF.

CDR3 loop: CAISDGGTDTQYF. CDR3 nucleotides: TGTGCCATCAGTGATGGAGGCACAGATACGCAGTATTTT. The chain has TRBV10-3 and TRBJ2-3; D is ambiguous. Germline values: CDR1 ENHRY, CDR2 SYGVKD. Trimming removed 3 bases from V and 1 base from J, with 5 bases in between. This CDR3 is 13 amino acids long.

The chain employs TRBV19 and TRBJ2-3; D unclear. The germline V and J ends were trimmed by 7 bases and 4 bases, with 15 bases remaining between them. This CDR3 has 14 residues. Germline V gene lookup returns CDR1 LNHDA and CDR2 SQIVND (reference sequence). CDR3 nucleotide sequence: TGTGCCAGTACCCCTACCTCGACTCCAGATACGCAGTATTTT. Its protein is CASTPTSTPDTQYF.

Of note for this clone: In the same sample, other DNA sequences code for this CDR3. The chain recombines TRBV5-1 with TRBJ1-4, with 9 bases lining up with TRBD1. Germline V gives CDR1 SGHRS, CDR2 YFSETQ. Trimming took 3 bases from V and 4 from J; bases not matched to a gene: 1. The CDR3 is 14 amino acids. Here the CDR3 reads CASSSGQGNEKLFF. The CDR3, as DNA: TGCGCCAGCAGCTCGGGACAGGGTAATGAAAAACTGTTTTTT. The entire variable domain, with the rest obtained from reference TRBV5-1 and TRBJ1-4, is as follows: KAGVTQTPRYLIKTRGQQVTLSCSPISGHRSVSWYQQTPGQGLQFLFEYFSETQRNKGNFPGRFSGRQFSNSRSEMNVSTLELGDSALYLCASSSGQGNEKLFFGSGTQLSVL.

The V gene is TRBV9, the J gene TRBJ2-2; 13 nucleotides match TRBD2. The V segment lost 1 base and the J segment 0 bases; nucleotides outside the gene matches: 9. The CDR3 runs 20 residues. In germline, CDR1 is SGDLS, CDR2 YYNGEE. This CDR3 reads CASSVMAPTSGRTNTGELFF. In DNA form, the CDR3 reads TGTGCCAGCAGCGTAATGGCCCCGACTAGCGGGAGGACGAACACCGGGGAGCTGTTTTTT.

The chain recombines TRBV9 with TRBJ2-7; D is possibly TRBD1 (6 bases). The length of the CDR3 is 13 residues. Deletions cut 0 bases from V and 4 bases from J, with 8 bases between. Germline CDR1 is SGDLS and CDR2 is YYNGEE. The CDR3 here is CASSVATGYEQYF. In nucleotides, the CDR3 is TGTGCCAGCAGCGTAGCTACAGGGTACGAGCAGTACTTC.

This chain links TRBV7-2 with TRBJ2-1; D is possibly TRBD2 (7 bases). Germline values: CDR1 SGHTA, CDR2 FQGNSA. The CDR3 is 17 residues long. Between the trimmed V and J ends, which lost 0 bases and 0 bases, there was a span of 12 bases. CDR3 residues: CASSLAKGGLSYNEQFF. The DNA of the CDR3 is TGTGCCAGCAGCTTAGCGAAGGGGGGGCTCTCCTACAATGAGCAGTTCTTC.

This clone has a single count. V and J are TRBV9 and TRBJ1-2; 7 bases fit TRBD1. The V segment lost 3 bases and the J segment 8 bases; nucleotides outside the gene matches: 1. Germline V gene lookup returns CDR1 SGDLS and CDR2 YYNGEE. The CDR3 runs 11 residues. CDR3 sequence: CASSAGGGYTF. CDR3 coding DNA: TGTGCCAGCAGCGCAGGGGGAGGCTACACCTTC.

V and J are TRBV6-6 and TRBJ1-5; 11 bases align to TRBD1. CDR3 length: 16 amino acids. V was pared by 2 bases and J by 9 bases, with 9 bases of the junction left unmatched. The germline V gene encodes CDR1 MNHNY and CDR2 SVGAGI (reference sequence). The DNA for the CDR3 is TGTGCCAGCAGTTACGAGGGGACAGGGGGTAGGGTGCCCCAGCATTTT. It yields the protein CASSYEGTGGRVPQHF.